Shown below are 26 T cell receptor beta chains from a single sample sequenced in a study of shared clonotypes between healthy human individuals. Here immunoSEQ multiplex PCR was the method, and the copy in TCRdb shows in-frame clones only, minus some. This table has some 2 million clones, 90% to 95% appearing once. The material sequenced was naive CD4+ T cells sorted from blood. The subset: CD45RA+ positively selected. These receptors were obtained from a young man in good health.

The chain uses TRBV19 and TRBJ2-2; D gene unclear. Trimming took off 2 bases at V and 5 bases at J, with 6 bases between the two ends. This CDR3 contains 13 residues. Germline V gene sequence: CDR1 LNHDA, CDR2 SQIVND (reference sequence). CDR3 bases: TGTGCCAGTAGTATAATGGGGACCGGGGAGCTGTTTTTT. Residues: CASSIMGTGELFF.

This rearrangement joins TRBV25-1 to TRBJ1-4; a weak D match, TRBD1 (5 bases). Looked up from germline, CDR1 is MGHDK and CDR2 is SYGVNS. Trimming left V 1 base short and J 4 bases short, with 10 bases between. This CDR3 is 15 amino acids long. The CDR3 sequence: CASSESWDLNEKLFF. CDR3 in DNA: TGTGCCAGCAGTGAATCTTGGGACCTTAATGAAAAACTGTTTTTT. Supplemented by reference TRBV25-1 and TRBJ1-4, the full variable domain reads EADIYQTPRYLVIGTGKKITLECSQTMGHDKMYWYQQDPGMELHLIHYSYGVNSTEKGDLSSESTVSRIRTEHFPLTLESARPSHTSQYLCASSESWDLNEKLFFGSGTQLSVL.

The J gene is TRBJ2-7, the V gene TRBV6-6; maybe TRBD1 (5 bases). Germline V gene sequence: CDR1 MNHNY, CDR2 SVGAGI (reference sequence). The ends were cut back, 5 bases at V and 5 bases at J, with 7 bases in the middle. The length of the CDR3 is 11 residues. The CDR3 DNA follows: TGTGCCAGCAGTCAGGGCAACGAGCAGTACTTC. It is translated as CASSQGNEQYF.

The chain joins TRBV7-9 to TRBJ2-4, with TRBD1 matching 8 bases. The CDR3 length is 19 residues. Germline V gene sequence: CDR1 SEHNR, CDR2 FQNEAQ (reference sequence). The V segment lost 5 bases and the J segment 0 bases; nucleotides outside the gene matches: 15. CDR3 residues: CASSHGGTGQGLAKNIQYF. The CDR3 DNA sequence: TGTGCCAGCAGCCACGGAGGAACCGGACAGGGACTAGCCAAAAACATTCAGTACTTC.

Written as DNA, the CDR3 is TGTGCCATCACCCCGGGACTCTCGAACACCGGGGAGCTGTTTTTT. Protein: CAITPGLSNTGELFF. The chain is built from TRBV10-3 and TRBJ2-2; D possibly corresponds to TRBD2 (6 bases). With 7 bases removed from V and 0 bases from J, the gap between germline ends came to 12 bases. There are 15 residues in the CDR3. Per the germline V gene, CDR1 is ENHRY and CDR2 is SYGVKD.

The genes are TRBV10-3 and TRBJ2-7, with 10 nucleotides matching TRBD2. This CDR3 has 19 amino acids. CDR1 and CDR2 (germline): ENHRY, SYGVKD. With V trimmed by 10 bases and J by 5 bases, 26 bases remained unmatched. CDR3 DNA sequence: TGTGCCACCCGGTATTCCGTTTTTGGGCTAGCGGGAGTGGAGAACGAGCAGTACTTC. As protein: CATRYSVFGLAGVENEQYF.

The J gene is TRBJ1-4, the V gene TRBV30; the match to TRBD1 covers 9 bases. V lost 5 bases and J lost 7; bases outside the gene matches: 11. The CDR3 extends over 15 amino acids. Germline loops: CDR1 GTSNPN, CDR2 SVGIG (reference sequence). In DNA form, the CDR3 reads TGTGCCTGGTCCCCGGGACAGGGTGGGGGTGAAAAACTGTTTTTT. Amino acids: CAWSPGQGGGEKLFF. Based on the CDR3 plus reference TRBV30 and TRBJ1-4, the full variable domain is SQTIHQWPATLVQPVGSPLSLECTVEGTSNPNLYWYRQAAGRGLQLLFYSVGIGQISSEVPQNLSASRPQDRQFILSSKKLLLSDSGFYLCAWSPGQGGGEKLFFGSGTQLSVL.

The rearrangement joins TRBV5-1 to TRBJ1-4, with D uncertain. The V end lost 1 base, the J end lost 8 bases, and 9 bases lay between the germline ends. Germline V gene sequence: CDR1 SGHRS, CDR2 YFSETQ. This CDR3 region has 13 residues. CDR3 in amino acids: CASSLTALEKLFF. The DNA for the CDR3 is TGCGCCAGCAGCTTGACAGCTCTAGAAAAACTGTTTTTT.

The chain recombines TRBV7-8 with TRBJ1-6; no clear D gene. The germline V and J ends were trimmed by 6 bases and 7 bases, with 16 bases remaining between them. CDR1 SGHVS and CDR2 FQNEAQ come from the germline V gene. The CDR3 has 15 amino acids. This chain's CDR3 is CASSLLVPGNSPLHF. CDR3 DNA sequence: TGTGCCAGCAGTCTCCTTGTACCCGGGAATTCACCCCTCCACTTT.

The chain carries TRBV5-6 and TRBJ1-5; D perhaps matches TRBD1 (6 bases). The CDR3 has 16 residues. Germline V gene sequence: CDR1 SGHDT, CDR2 YYEEEE. V was shortened by 1 base and J by 9 bases, with 20 bases between the two germline ends. The chain's CDR3 is CASSLYGGQGIAPQHF. In nucleotides, the CDR3 is TGTGCCAGCAGCTTGTACGGGGGGCAGGGGATTGCGCCCCAGCATTTT.

V gene TRBV9 combines with J gene TRBJ1-1; tentative D call: TRBD1 (6 bases). Between the trimmed V and J ends, which lost 4 bases and 2 bases, there was a span of 18 bases. This CDR3 has 16 amino acids. Germline CDR1 reads SGDLS; CDR2 reads YYNGEE. Here the CDR3 DNA reads TGTGCCAGCAGCCTGGGGGTGGCAGGGGTAAACACTGAAGCTTTCTTT. Translation gives CASSLGVAGVNTEAFF.

This clone was counted once. The rearrangement uses TRBV30 and TRBJ1-4, with D maybe TRBD1 (5 bases). The V end was cut by 3 bases, the J end by 3 bases, with 11 bases between. In germline, CDR1 is GTSNPN, CDR2 SVGIG (reference sequence). The CDR3 runs to 14 residues. The CDR3 loop reads CAWRKQVPNEKLFF. The CDR3 DNA is TGTGCCTGGAGGAAACAGGTTCCTAATGAAAAACTGTTTTTT.

This chain joins TRBV30 and TRBJ1-2; 9 nucleotides align to TRBD1. The CDR3 consists of 13 residues. Per germline, CDR1 GTSNPN and CDR2 SVGIG (reference sequence). V trimming: 6 bases; J trimming: 4 bases; junction bases outside the gene matches: 6. CDR3 sequence reads: CACKTGGGYGYTF. DNA for the CDR3: TGTGCCTGCAAGACAGGGGGAGGCTATGGCTACACCTTC.

The V gene is TRBV7-9, the J gene TRBJ2-2; D remains unclear. The V and J ends lost 5 bases and 6 bases respectively, with 10 bases between them. Germline values: CDR1 SEHNR, CDR2 FQNEAQ (reference sequence). The CDR3 is made up of 13 amino acids. CDR3 loop: CASSPPAPGELFF. CDR3 coding DNA: TGTGCCAGCAGCCCTCCAGCGCCCGGGGAGCTGTTTTTT.

J is TRBJ2-7 and V is TRBV7-6; TRBD1 is a possible D gene (5 bases). The germline CDR1 and CDR2 sequences are SGHVS and FNYEAQ. The CDR3 is made up of 14 amino acids. Deletions cut 1 base from V and 2 bases from J, with 9 bases between. The CDR3 nucleotides are TGTGCCAGCAGCTTAGGGGTAGGGGCCTACGAGCAGTACTTC. Its translation: CASSLGVGAYEQYF.

The chain uses TRBV27 and TRBJ1-6; D call uncertain. Trimming shortened V by 5 bases and J by 5 bases, and 1 base separated the two germline ends. This CDR3 is built from 11 residues. The germline CDR1 and CDR2 sequences are MNHEY and SMNVEV (reference sequence). CDR3 sequence (DNA): TGTGCCAGCAGTCATAATTCACCCCTCCACTTT. Amino acids: CASSHNSPLHF.

This rearrangement joins TRBV19 to TRBJ1-2; 7 positions agree with TRBD1. The CDR3 totals 13 residues. The V and J ends lost 3 bases and 2 bases, in that order; junction bases with no gene match: 0. Germline CDR1 and CDR2: LNHDA and SQIVND (reference sequence). The CDR3 region has the DNA TGTGCCAGTAGTATGGACAGGAACTATGGCTACACCTTC. Amino acid sequence: CASSMDRNYGYTF.

Comment on this clone: Additional DNA sequences in this sample encode the identical CDR3. This chain uses TRBV19 with TRBJ2-5; no definite D call. V lost 1 base, J lost 2 bases, and 5 bases lay in between. Germline CDR1 LNHDA, CDR2 SQIVND (reference sequence). CDR3 length: 13 amino acids. The CDR3 DNA reads TGTGCCAGTAGTATAGGAGTTCAAGAGACCCAGTACTTC. Translating it yields CASSIGVQETQYF.

The chain links TRBV30 to TRBJ1-3; maybe TRBD1 (6 bases). Trimming shortened V by 3 bases and J by 8 bases, and 11 bases separated the two germline ends. The V gene's germline CDR1 is GTSNPN and CDR2 SVGIG (reference sequence). The CDR3 loop spans 12 amino acids. The CDR3 loop reads CAWSAGEDTIYF. The DNA for the CDR3 is TGTGCCTGGAGCGCAGGGGAGGACACCATATATTTT.

As for this clone: A junction boundary mismatches the germline segment, possibly from a read error. The J gene is TRBJ2-7, the V gene TRBV5-1, with 9 bases lining up with TRBD2. The length of the CDR3 is 11 residues. Germline V gives CDR1 SGHRS, CDR2 YFSETQ. DNA for the CDR3: TGCGCCAGCAGCGGGACTAGCAGTCCTCCTTTC. Translated, it gives CASSGTSSPPF.

This clone was picked up one time. This chain links TRBV6-1 with TRBJ2-5; TRBD1 aligns across 9 bases. Trimming at V came to 6 bases and at J to 7 bases, leaving 6 bases not matched to a gene. The CDR3 length is 13 residues. CDR1 and CDR2 (germline): MNHNS, SASEGT. The CDR3 nucleotides read TGTGCCAGCAGGGACAGGGGAGGTGGGACCCAGTACTTC. Amino acids: CASRDRGGGTQYF.

J is TRBJ2-4 and V is TRBV6-5; 7 bases line up with TRBD1. Trimming cost V 6 bases and J 8 bases; bases outside gene matches: 10. The CDR3 has 14 amino acids. Germline loops: CDR1 MNHEY, CDR2 SVGAGI. The CDR3 sequence is CASSRTGTVDIQYF. DNA for the CDR3: TGTGCCAGCAGCAGAACAGGGACAGTGGACATTCAGTACTTC.

The chain carries TRBV7-2 and TRBJ2-1; possibly TRBD2 for D (6 bases). This CDR3 comprises 15 residues. Germline CDR1 and CDR2: SGHTA and FQGNSA. Trimming stripped 2 bases from V and 6 bases from J, with 14 bases between. The chain's CDR3 is CASSLRGGGRNEQFF. In DNA form, the CDR3 reads TGTGCCAGCAGCTTAAGGGGAGGAGGGCGCAATGAGCAGTTCTTC.

The chain combines TRBV7-9 with TRBJ1-5; TRBD1 is a possible D gene (6 bases). This CDR3 spans 16 amino acids. V was trimmed by 5 bases and J by 3 bases, leaving 17 bases between them. CDR1 is SEHNR, CDR2 FQNEAQ, per germline (reference sequence). The CDR3 DNA sequence: TGTGCCAGCAGCCTAGGGTGGGCAGGGGACAATCAGCCCCAGCATTTT. It yields the protein CASSLGWAGDNQPQHF.

This chain uses TRBV6-1 with TRBJ2-3, with D perhaps matching TRBD1 (5 bases). The CDR3 has 14 amino acids. Trimming pared 4 bases from V and 2 bases from J, leaving 10 bases between. From germline, CDR1 is MNHNS and CDR2 SASEGT. CDR3 region: CASSARQYTDTQYF. The DNA of the CDR3 is TGTGCCAGCAGTGCTCGACAGTACACAGATACGCAGTATTTT.

This sequence joins TRBV28 and TRBJ1-2; 7 bases agree with TRBD1. The CDR3 totals 14 residues. Losses at the gene ends were 8 bases for V and 6 bases for J; bases not matched to a gene: 12. CDR1 and CDR2 from the germline V gene are MDHEN and SYDVKM. The CDR3 DNA reads TGTGCCAGCGGGACAGTCAGTTTCTCCGATGGCTACACCTTC. Translation gives CASGTVSFSDGYTF.